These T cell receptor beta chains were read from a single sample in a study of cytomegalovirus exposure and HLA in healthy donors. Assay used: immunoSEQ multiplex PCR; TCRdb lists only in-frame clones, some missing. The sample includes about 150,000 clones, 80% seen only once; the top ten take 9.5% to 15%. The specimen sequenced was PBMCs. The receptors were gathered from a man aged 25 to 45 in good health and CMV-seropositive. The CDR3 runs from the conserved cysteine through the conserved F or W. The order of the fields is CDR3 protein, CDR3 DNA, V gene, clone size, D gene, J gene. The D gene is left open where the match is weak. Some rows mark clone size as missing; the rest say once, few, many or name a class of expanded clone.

CATSRRQVAGEMDEQYF,TGTGCCACCAGCAGGCGGCAGGTAGCGGGGGAGATGGACGAGCAGTACTTC,TRBV15,once,TRBD2,TRBJ2-7
CASSPGTGDRYEQYF,TGTGCCAGCTCACCAGGGACAGGGGATCGTTACGAGCAGTACTTC,TRBV18,once,TRBD1,TRBJ2-7
CASSYDPSSGRAGASNEQFF,TGTGCCAGCAGCTATGACCCTTCTAGCGGGAGGGCCGGGGCAAGCAATGAGCAGTTCTTC,TRBV9,few,TRBD2,TRBJ2-1
CASSLALQPQHF,TGTGCCAGCAGCTTAGCGTTACAGCCCCAGCATTTT,TRBV7-8,.,.,TRBJ1-5
CASSLEGGGRERYEQYF,TGTGCCAGCAGCTTAGAAGGCGGGGGGCGGGAACGCTACGAGCAGTACTTC,TRBV7-9,once,TRBD2,TRBJ2-7
CASSLRTEQYF,TGTGCCAGCAGCCTACGGACAGAGCAGTACTTC,TRBV7-2,once,.,TRBJ2-7
CASSLTTGGTGELFF,TGTGCCAGCAGCCTTACAACAGGGGGCACCGGGGAGCTGTTTTTT,TRBV7-2,.,TRBD1,TRBJ2-2
CASLKGLAGIEQYF,TGTGCCAGCCTAAAGGGACTAGCGGGTATCGAGCAGTACTTC,TRBV28,few,TRBD2,TRBJ2-7
CASSGDRASGANVLTF,TGTGCCAGCAGTGGGGACAGGGCATCCGGGGCCAACGTCCTGACTTTC,TRBV2,.,TRBD1,TRBJ2-6
CASSSTNPGLAGELYEQYF,TGTGCCAGCAGCTCCACAAACCCGGGACTAGCGGGAGAGCTCTACGAGCAGTACTTC,TRBV7-9,.,TRBD2,TRBJ2-7
CASSLLTVPSDHGYTF,TGTGCCAGCAGCCTACTGACTGTACCATCCGACCATGGCTACACCTTC,TRBV11-2,.,.,TRBJ1-2
CASSLATSADTQYF,TGCGCCAGCAGCTTGGCTACGTCCGCAGATACGCAGTATTTT,TRBV5-1,once,.,TRBJ2-3
CASRLNGDRATEAFF,TGTGCCAGCAGGCTTAACGGGGACAGGGCTACTGAAGCTTTCTTT,TRBV2,.,TRBD1,TRBJ1-1
CASSPPSGLTDTQYF,TGTGCCAGCAGTCCCCCTAGCGGACTCACAGATACGCAGTATTTT,TRBV28,.,TRBD2,TRBJ2-3
CASSDARLAGLGNIQYF,TGTGCCAGCAGTGACGCGAGACTAGCGGGTTTGGGGAACATTCAGTACTTC,TRBV2,.,TRBD2,TRBJ2-4
CASSFRTGYTEAFF,TGTGCCAGCAGTTTCCGGACAGGATACACTGAAGCTTTCTTT,TRBV11-1,.,TRBD1,TRBJ1-1
CASSQDGCGRGGNQPQHF,TGTGCCAGCAGCCAAGATGGTTGTGGCAGGGGAGGCAATCAGCCCCAGCATTTT,TRBV14,.,.,TRBJ1-5
CASSQGGGTRYQETQYF,TGTGCCAGCAGCCAAGGCGGGGGGACCAGGTACCAAGAGACCCAGTACTTC,TRBV4-2,.,TRBD2,TRBJ2-5
CASSFNGLAGDEGEQFF,TGTGCCAGTAGTTTTAATGGACTAGCGGGAGATGAAGGTGAGCAGTTCTTC,TRBV19,.,TRBD2,TRBJ2-1
CASSFGGEEAQHF,TGTGCCAGCAGTTTTGGAGGGGAGGAGGCCCAGCATTTT,TRBV28,.,.,TRBJ1-5
CASSIDPSSGNTIYF,TGTGCCAGTAGTATAGACCCGAGCTCTGGAAACACCATATATTTT,TRBV19,.,.,TRBJ1-3
CASSLEGGFGETQYF,TGTGCCAGCAGTTTAGAAGGAGGTTTTGGAGAGACCCAGTACTTC,TRBV27,.,.,TRBJ2-5
CASSVTGQGYNEQFF,TGTGCCAGCAGCGTGACGGGACAGGGGTACAATGAGCAGTTCTTC,TRBV9,once,TRBD1,TRBJ2-1
CASSKTGVSTDTQYF,TGTGCCAGTAGTAAGACAGGGGTTAGCACAGATACGCAGTATTTT,TRBV19,.,TRBD1,TRBJ2-3
CASSQEAALAGEQYF,TGTGCCAGCAGCCAAGAGGCCGCGCTAGCGGGCGAGCAGTACTTC,TRBV4-2,.,TRBD2,TRBJ2-7
CASSLEMAGGGQETQYF,TGTGCCAGCAGCTTAGAGATGGCGGGAGGAGGGCAAGAGACCCAGTACTTC,TRBV7-3,.,TRBD2,TRBJ2-5
CASSPLEGERDRYNEQFF,TGTGCCAGCAGCCCACTAGAAGGAGAACGGGACAGGTACAATGAGCAGTTCTTC,TRBV7-9,.,TRBD1,TRBJ2-1
CASSTHSGELFF,TGTGCCAGCAGTACACATTCCGGGGAGCTGTTTTTT,TRBV6-6,.,.,TRBJ2-2
CASSYMVAGRDNEQFF,TGTGCCAGCAGTTACATGGTAGCGGGGCGAGACAATGAGCAGTTCTTC,TRBV6-6,once,TRBD2,TRBJ2-1
CASSYARGVITSPLHF,TGTGCCAGCAGTTACGCGCGGGGTGTGATCACTTCACCCCTCCACTTT,TRBV6-5,.,.,TRBJ1-6
CASRSGGGNTIYF,TGTGCCAGCAGGTCCGGAGGGGGAAACACCATATATTTT,TRBV28,.,.,TRBJ1-3
CASSVGQKRPSTDTQYF,TGTGCCAGCAGCGTAGGACAGAAAAGACCTAGCACAGATACGCAGTATTTT,TRBV9,.,.,TRBJ2-3
CASSHRGETGNTIYF,TGCGCCAGCAGCCATCGGGGGGAAACTGGAAACACCATATATTTT,TRBV4-1,.,.,TRBJ1-3
CASSPRPEAQSSYEQYF,TGCGCCAGCAGTCCAAGACCAGAGGCGCAGAGCTCCTACGAGCAGTACTTC,TRBV23-1,.,.,TRBJ2-7
CASSDISGEGYTF,TGTGCCAGCAGTGATATCTCCGGGGAGGGCTACACCTTC,TRBV28,.,.,TRBJ1-2
CASSFAGGRAGEQYF,TGTGCCAGCAGTTTTGCCGGCGGGAGGGCCGGGGAGCAGTACTTC,TRBV28,.,TRBD2,TRBJ2-7
CASSPRQIGETQYF,TGCGCCAGCAGCCCACGACAGATTGGAGAGACCCAGTACTTC,TRBV5-1,.,.,TRBJ2-5
CASSQDTPYEQYF,TGTGCCAGCAGCCAAGATACACCCTACGAGCAGTACTTC,TRBV4-2,.,.,TRBJ2-7
CASSQEREGQGEQFF,TGTGCCAGCAGCCAAGAACGGGAGGGCCAAGGTGAGCAGTTCTTC,TRBV4-2,.,TRBD2,TRBJ2-1
CASSEYPSASGSRETQYF,TGTGCCAGCAGTGAATATCCCTCGGCTAGCGGGAGTCGAGAGACCCAGTACTTC,TRBV25-1,few,TRBD2,TRBJ2-5
CASGLVTFVSGRDLDDYTF,TGTGCTAGTGGTTTGGTGACGTTCGTGTCGGGGAGAGACCTCGATGACTACACCTTC,TRBV12-5,.,.,TRBJ1-2
CASTIGGGDSNQPQHF,TGTGCCAGCACCATCGGGGGGGGAGATAGCAATCAGCCCCAGCATTTT,TRBV28,once,.,TRBJ1-5
CASSLGQGAEQYF,TGTGCCAGCAGCTTAGGCCAGGGGGCTGAGCAGTACTTC,TRBV11-2,.,TRBD1,TRBJ2-7
CASSHGQGSGNTIYF,TGTGCCAGCAGTCATGGACAGGGAAGTGGAAACACCATATATTTT,TRBV11-3,.,TRBD1,TRBJ1-3
CASSEGAGTQYF,TGTGCCAGCAGTGAGGGGGCTGGTACGCAGTATTTT,TRBV6-6,.,TRBD1,TRBJ2-3
CASSSRRGADTGELFF,TGTGCCAGCAGTTCCCGCAGGGGGGCAGACACCGGGGAGCTGTTTTTT,TRBV28,.,.,TRBJ2-2
CASSPFQGLQETQYF,TGTGCCAGCAGCCCGTTCCAGGGGCTCCAAGAGACCCAGTACTTC,TRBV7-2,.,.,TRBJ2-5
CASSLASSGRALGYEQYF,TGTGCCAGCAGCTTAGCTAGTAGCGGGAGGGCCCTCGGATACGAGCAGTACTTC,TRBV7-2,.,TRBD2,TRBJ2-7
CASRREFNQPQHF,TGTGCCAGCAGGCGGGAGTTCAATCAGCCCCAGCATTTT,TRBV6-1,.,.,TRBJ1-5